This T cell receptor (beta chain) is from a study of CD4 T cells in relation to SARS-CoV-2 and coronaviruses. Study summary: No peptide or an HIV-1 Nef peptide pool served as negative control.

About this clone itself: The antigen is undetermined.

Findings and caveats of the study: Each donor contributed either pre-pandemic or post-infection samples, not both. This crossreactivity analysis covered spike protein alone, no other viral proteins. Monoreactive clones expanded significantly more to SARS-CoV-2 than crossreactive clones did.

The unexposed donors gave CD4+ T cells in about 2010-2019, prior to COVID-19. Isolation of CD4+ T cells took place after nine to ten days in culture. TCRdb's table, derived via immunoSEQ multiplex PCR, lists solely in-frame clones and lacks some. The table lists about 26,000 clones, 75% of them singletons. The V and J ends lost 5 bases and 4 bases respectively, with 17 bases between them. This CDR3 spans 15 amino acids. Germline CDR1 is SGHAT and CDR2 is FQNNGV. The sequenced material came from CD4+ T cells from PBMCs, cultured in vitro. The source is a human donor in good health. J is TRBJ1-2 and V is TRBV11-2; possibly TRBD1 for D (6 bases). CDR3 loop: CASSPPGGPSYGYTF. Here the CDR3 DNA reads TGTGCCAGCAGCCCACCCGGGGGGCCTAGCTATGGCTACACCTTC.